This TCR beta chain was captured by sequencing in a study of radiotherapy plus CTLA-4 blockade in lung cancer. For the study at large: Disease control reached roughly 33%, with objective responses in 15% to 20%.

From germline, CDR1 is SEHNR and CDR2 FQNEAQ (reference sequence). V gave up 5 bases and J gave up 5 bases, with 15 bases separating them. The CDR3 has 15 residues. Method: immunoSEQ multiplex PCR; TCRdb's copy keeps in-frame clones and lacks some. The data hold some 74,000 clones, with over 65% observed a single time. The chain links TRBV7-9 to TRBJ1-4, with D possibly being TRBD1 (6 bases). Sequences were derived from peripheral blood, sampled from a patient treated with radiotherapy plus ipilimumab. This clonotype was obtained from a human donor with non-small cell lung cancer who had a complete response to radiotherapy plus ipilimumab. DNA of the CDR3: TGTGCCAGCAGCGCAGGGGACGGAGGGAATGAAAAACTGTTTTTT. Its translation: CASSAGDGGNEKLFF.